The entry below gives a single T cell receptor (beta chain) sequence along with its context. Its antigen is as yet unknown. The CDR3 covers 15 residues. Trimming took 0 bases from V and 2 from J, leaving 8 bases between them. Germline V gene data show CDR1 as MNHNS and CDR2 as SASEGT. This sample stems from a study of cytomegalovirus exposure and HLA in healthy donors. Looking at the study overall: Researchers found that roughly 81% of 350 to 500 genotyped donors fell within the Caucasian-associated ancestry cluster.

Both 60 Vbeta primers and 13 Jbeta primers went into the PCR. The table came from immunoSEQ multiplex PCR; TCRdb's copy has only in-frame clones and leaves some out. The repertoire holds about 150,000 clones, with less than 85% as singletons. Whole-study findings and limits: Earlier findings revealed that most TCR beta V segments proved productive either about 87% or about 30% of the time. Cytomegalovirus-associated TCR beta chains were listed, numbering around 150.

This TCR derives from a man between 18 and 29 years old in good health and CMV-seropositive. This chain connects TRBV6-1 to TRBJ1-3; D gene unclear. The material sequenced was PBMCs. The CDR3 sequence is CASSEAFGAGNTIYF. The CDR3 DNA follows: TGTGCCAGCAGTGAAGCGTTCGGGGCTGGAAACACCATATATTTT.